These T cell receptor beta chains were read from a single sample in a study of T cells after yellow fever vaccination. MiXCR, run by TCRdb on the 5' RACE reads, gives a single entry per CDR3 protein. The sample includes about 350,000 distinct CDR3 sequences, roughly 4.3% of them seen just once. This specimen consisted of PBMCs, obtained 5 days after the yellow fever booster vaccination. The receptors were sampled from a man aged 18 to 30 who received the YFV17D yellow fever vaccine. The CDR3 runs from the conserved cysteine through the conserved F or W. Each record gives: V gene, J gene, clone size, D gene, CDR3 protein, CDR3 DNA. A D gene is named only where the DNA matches it firmly. Where a row states a size, it is once, few, many or the class of an expanded clone; other rows omit it.

TRBV4-1	TRBJ1-5	.	.	CASSQVTYSNQPQHF	TGCGCCAGCAGCCAAGTCACCTATAGCAATCAGCCCCAGCATTTT
TRBV7-2	TRBJ2-1	many	.	CASSRHGIYNEQFF	TGTGCCAGCAGCCGCCACGGGATCTACAATGAGCAGTTCTTC
TRBV7-2	TRBJ2-5	few	TRBD1	CASSPRQGWAETQYF	TGTGCCAGCAGCCCCAGACAGGGTTGGGCGGAGACCCAGTACTTC
TRBV11-1	TRBJ2-1	.	TRBD2	CASSLSGGGADEQFF	TGTGCCAGCAGCTTATCTGGCGGGGGGGCCGATGAGCAGTTCTTC
TRBV2	TRBJ2-1	many	TRBD2	CASSEPAGGNNEQFF	TGTGCCAGCAGTGAACCAGCGGGGGGGAACAATGAGCAGTTCTTC
TRBV6-5	TRBJ2-2	.	.	CASTQGYTGELFF	TGTGCCAGCACCCAGGGATACACCGGGGAGCTGTTTTTT
TRBV15	TRBJ2-3	many	.	CATSSNRETDTQYF	TGTGCCACCAGCTCAAACAGGGAAACAGATACGCAGTATTTT
TRBV4-3	TRBJ1-1	few	TRBD1	CASSQERGTGANTEAFF	TGCGCCAGCAGCCAAGAAAGGGGGACAGGGGCGAACACTGAAGCTTTCTTT
TRBV7-3	TRBJ2-3	.	.	CASSLSGTFSSTDTQYF	TGTGCCAGCAGCTTATCAGGGACTTTCAGTAGCACAGATACGCAGTATTTT
TRBV4-3	TRBJ2-2	many	.	CASSQATDNTGELFF	TGCGCCAGCAGCCAAGCCACGGACAACACCGGGGAGCTGTTTTTT
TRBV24-1	TRBJ1-2	.	.	CATSDLVRPYYGYTF	TGTGCCACCAGTGATTTAGTGAGGCCTTACTATGGCTACACCTTC
TRBV4-1	TRBJ1-2	few	.	CASSQAARTGLSYGYTF	TGCGCCAGCAGCCAAGCTGCCCGTACAGGGTTGAGCTATGGCTACACCTTC
TRBV3-2	TRBJ2-7	few	.	CASSQVLQGPSYEQYF	TGTGCCAGCAGCCAAGTCCTACAGGGGCCCTCCTACGAGCAGTACTTC
TRBV21-1	TRBJ1-2	few	.	CASSLKESTQSGYTF	TGTGCCAGCAGCCTCAAGGAGTCCACCCAAAGTGGCTACACCTTC
TRBV5-6	TRBJ2-1	.	.	CASSFGATDEQFF	TGTGCCAGCAGCTTCGGGGCAACCGATGAGCAGTTCTTC
TRBV12-3/TRBV12-4	TRBJ1-6	few	.	CASSRGARGSYNSPLHF	TGTGCCAGCAGCCGGGGGGCCCGCGGGTCCTATAATTCACCCCTCCACTTT
TRBV3-1	TRBJ2-3	many	TRBD2	CASGFQRGPTDTQYF	TGTGCCAGCGGGTTTCAGCGGGGACCCACAGATACGCAGTATTTT
TRBV3-2	TRBJ2-5	.	.	CASSQDGGTSGCPWYQETQYF	TGTGCCAGCAGCCAAGATGGTGGGACTAGCGGGTGCCCTTGGTACCAAGAGACCCAGTACTTC
TRBV6-5	TRBJ1-3	few	.	CASRPPPSGAGNTIYF	TGTGCCAGCAGACCTCCCCCCTCAGGGGCTGGAAACACCATATATTTT
TRBV24-1	TRBJ2-2	many	.	CATSEYGELFF	TGTGCCACCAGTGAATACGGGGAGCTGTTTTTT
TRBV20-1	TRBJ1-5	few	.	CSARRPGHSNQPQHF	TGCAGTGCTAGACGGCCAGGACATAGCAATCAGCCCCAGCATTTT
TRBV5-4	TRBJ2-1	many	.	CASSLDWPNNEQFF	TGTGCCAGCAGCTTGGATTGGCCGAACAATGAGCAGTTCTTC
TRBV7-7	TRBJ1-5	many	.	CASSLAFGQPQHF	TGTGCTAGCAGCTTAGCGTTCGGGCAGCCCCAGCATTTT
TRBV12-3/TRBV12-4	TRBJ2-1	few	TRBD2	CASSFSGRGSYNEQFF	TGTGCCAGCAGTTTTAGCGGGCGAGGCTCCTACAATGAGCAGTTCTTC
TRBV6-5	TRBJ1-5	.	.	CASRDASNQPQHF	TGTGCCAGCAGGGACGCTTCCAATCAGCCCCAGCATTTT
TRBV7-2	TRBJ2-3	few	TRBD2	CASSPTGLAGGDTQYF	TGTGCCAGCAGCCCGACGGGACTAGCGGGGGGAGATACGCAGTATTTT
TRBV9	TRBJ1-6	.	TRBD1	CASSVGGAGGNSPLHF	TGTGCCAGCAGCGTAGGAGGGGCAGGGGGTAATTCACCCCTCCACTTT
TRBV7-9	TRBJ2-4	.	.	CASSFPYGSGIQYF	TGTGCCAGCAGCTTCCCTTACGGGTCGGGCATTCAGTACTTC
TRBV24-1	TRBJ1-2	few	TRBD1	CATSDSGTGASPRVAGYTF	TGTGCCACCAGTGATTCCGGGACAGGGGCATCGCCTAGGGTTGCTGGCTACACCTTC
TRBV6-5	TRBJ1-2	many	TRBD1	CASSYRQGDGYTF	TGTGCCAGCAGTTACAGGCAGGGGGATGGCTACACCTTC
TRBV7-9	TRBJ2-1	.	.	CASSLDLAFLNEQFF	TGTGCCAGCAGCTTGGATCTAGCTTTTCTCAATGAGCAGTTCTTC
TRBV24-1	TRBJ2-3	.	TRBD2	CATSDRGGTDTQYF	TGTGCCACCAGTGATCGGGGGGGCACAGATACGCAGTATTTT
TRBV4-3	TRBJ1-2	.	TRBD1	CASSQAPGQGNYGYTF	TGCGCCAGCAGCCAGGCTCCGGGACAGGGGAACTATGGCTACACCTTC
TRBV11-2	TRBJ2-3	few	.	CASSSQQRTQYF	TGTGCCAGCAGCTCTCAACAACGGACGCAGTATTTT
TRBV12-3/TRBV12-4	TRBJ1-6	few	.	CASSLLGSSSSPLHF	TGTGCCAGCAGTTTACTGGGGTCCTCTAGTTCACCCCTCCACTTT
TRBV10-3	TRBJ1-4	.	.	CAISEAGEKLFF	TGTGCCATCAGTGAGGCGGGTGAAAAACTGTTTTTT
TRBV2	TRBJ2-7	.	.	CASSDDGYEQYF	TGTGCCAGCAGTGACGACGGCTACGAGCAGTACTTC
TRBV12-3/TRBV12-4	TRBJ2-2	.	.	CASTRGDTHTGELFF	TGTGCCAGCACGCGCGGGGACACGCACACCGGGGAGCTGTTTTTT
TRBV7-9	TRBJ1-1	many	.	CASSPQVNTEAFF	TGTGCCAGCAGCCCCCAGGTTAACACTGAAGCTTTCTTT
TRBV6-1	TRBJ2-5	few	.	CASSPSRSTQYF	TGTGCCAGCAGCCCCTCTAGATCAACCCAGTACTTC
TRBV2	TRBJ2-3	few	.	CASSEYWTDTQYF	TGTGCCAGCAGTGAATATTGGACAGATACGCAGTATTTT
TRBV15	TRBJ1-4	few	.	CATSRDSGNHEKLFF	TGTGCCACCAGCAGAGACTCAGGGAATCATGAAAAACTGTTTTTT
TRBV12-3/TRBV12-4	TRBJ2-1	many	.	CASRSTGSGEQFF	TGTGCCAGCAGATCAACAGGGTCGGGTGAGCAGTTCTTC
TRBV6-5	TRBJ2-7	.	.	CASSYSGTGYEQYF	TGTGCCAGCAGTTACTCAGGGACGGGCTACGAGCAGTACTTC
TRBV12-5	TRBJ1-6	.	TRBD1	CASGPDRGSYNSPLHF	TGTGCTAGTGGACCTGACAGGGGCTCCTATAATTCACCCCTCCACTTT
TRBV4-3	TRBJ2-3	few	.	CASSQGQAESTDTQYF	TGCGCCAGCAGCCAAGGGCAGGCCGAAAGCACAGATACGCAGTATTTT
TRBV7-9	TRBJ2-3	few	TRBD1	CASSTTGTGIEQYF	TGTGCCAGCAGTACTACCGGGACAGGGATCGAGCAGTATTTT
TRBV6-5	TRBJ2-3	few	TRBD1	CANRGRDTQYF	TGTGCCAACAGGGGTCGAGATACGCAGTATTTT
TRBV5-1	TRBJ2-3	many	.	CASSYSPSSTDTQYF	TGCGCCAGCAGCTACTCCCCCTCTAGCACAGATACGCAGTATTTT
TRBV6-5	TRBJ2-2	.	TRBD1	CASTPGTVNTGELFF	TGTGCCAGCACCCCCGGGACAGTGAACACCGGGGAGCTGTTTTTT
TRBV5-1	TRBJ2-1	few	TRBD2	CASGTSGVSYNEQFF	TGCGCCAGCGGGACTAGCGGGGTCTCCTACAATGAGCAGTTCTTC
TRBV28	TRBJ2-2	many	.	CASSPSGFLNTGELFF	TGTGCCAGCAGCCCCTCGGGATTCCTGAACACCGGGGAGCTGTTTTTT
TRBV7-9	TRBJ1-5	few	.	CASSLAGESNQPQHF	TGTGCCAGCAGCTTAGCAGGGGAAAGCAATCAGCCCCAGCATTTT
TRBV7-3	TRBJ2-2	.	.	CASSGRPNTGELFF	TGTGCCAGCAGCGGCAGGCCGAACACCGGGGAGCTGTTTTTT
TRBV4-3	TRBJ1-5	few	.	CASSQGHDSNQPQHF	TGCGCCAGCAGCCAAGGTCATGATAGCAATCAGCCCCAGCATTTT
TRBV4-1	TRBJ2-1	.	TRBD1	CASSQDGTGDYEQFF	TGCGCCAGCAGCCAAGATGGGACAGGGGATTATGAGCAGTTCTTC
TRBV4-1	TRBJ1-5	few	.	CASSQLRGFQPQHF	TGCGCCAGCAGCCAACTCCGGGGGTTCCAGCCCCAGCATTTT
TRBV2	TRBJ1-2	many	TRBD1	CASSTPGTGINYGYTF	TGTGCCAGCAGTACACCCGGGACAGGGATTAACTATGGCTACACCTTC
TRBV18	TRBJ1-1	many	.	CASSPTAGNTEAFF	TGTGCCAGCTCACCCACGGCCGGGAACACTGAAGCTTTCTTT